The clone carrying this TCR beta chain was observed a handful of times. TCRdb re-derived calls from the PCR reads in MiXCR, one entry per CDR3 protein. In the table there are around 480,000 distinct CDR3 sequences, around a fifth of which are singletons. Trimming left V 3 bases short and J 1 base short, with 10 bases between. CDR3 length equals 13 residues. Germline V lookup: CDR1 DFQATT, CDR2 SNEGSKA (reference sequence). The sample originates from a study of molecular identifiers for immune sequencing clone quantification. The TCR was taken from a human donor in good health. Some libraries in this study had Jurkat cell RNA spiked in. This chain links TRBV20-1 with TRBJ2-7; the D gene is possibly TRBD2 (5 bases). Material: naive CD8+ T cells from blood, with Jurkat cell RNA spiked in. Subset in this sample: FACS-sorted CD8+CD4-CCR7+CD45RA+ naive T cells. CDR3 residues: CSARTGLSYEQYF. The CDR3 DNA reads TGCAGTGCTAGGACCGGACTTTCCTACGAGCAGTACTTC.